This entry is about one TCR beta chain. These data originate in a study of spatial heterogeneity in lung cancer. CDR1 and CDR2 from the germline V gene are MNHEY and SVGAGI. The length of the CDR3 is 14 residues. The V end lost 5 bases, the J end lost 3 bases, and 12 bases lay between the germline ends. Each CDR3 protein gets one entry after TCRdb re-called the 5' RACE reads with MiXCR. This sample carries 9,000 to 10,000 distinct CDR3 sequences, less than 30% of them seen once, and the ten largest clones take roughly 3.7%. Noted time point: blood at routine non-recurrence follow-up after resection. This chain uses TRBV6-5 with TRBJ2-3; D remains unclear. This clonotype originated in a female donor with early-stage non-small cell lung cancer. The specimen was PBMCs, collected at follow-up. In DNA form, the CDR3 reads TGTGCCAGCAGTCCGGGTGGGGAAACAGATACGCAGTATTTT. Protein sequence: CASSPGGETDTQYF.